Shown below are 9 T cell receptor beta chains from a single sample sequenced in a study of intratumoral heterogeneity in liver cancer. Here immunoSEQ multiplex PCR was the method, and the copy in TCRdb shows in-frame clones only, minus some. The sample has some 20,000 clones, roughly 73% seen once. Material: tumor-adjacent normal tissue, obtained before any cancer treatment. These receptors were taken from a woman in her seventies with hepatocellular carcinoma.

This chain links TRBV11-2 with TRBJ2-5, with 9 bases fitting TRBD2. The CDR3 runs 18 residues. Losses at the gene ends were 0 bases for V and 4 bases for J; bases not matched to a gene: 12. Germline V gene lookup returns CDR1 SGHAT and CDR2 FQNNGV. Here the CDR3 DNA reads TGTGCCAGCAGCTTAGATGGGGCGGGAGGGGAGTCCCGAGAGACCCAGTACTTC. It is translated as CASSLDGAGGESRETQYF.

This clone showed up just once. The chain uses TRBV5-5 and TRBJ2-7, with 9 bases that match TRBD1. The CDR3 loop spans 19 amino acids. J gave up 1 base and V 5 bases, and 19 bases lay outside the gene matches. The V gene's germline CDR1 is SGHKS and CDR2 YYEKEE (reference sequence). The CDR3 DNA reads TGTGCCAGCAGGTCCGGGACAGGGTTTGGGCAGCAGAGTTCCTACGAGCAGTACTTC. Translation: CASRSGTGFGQQSSYEQYF.

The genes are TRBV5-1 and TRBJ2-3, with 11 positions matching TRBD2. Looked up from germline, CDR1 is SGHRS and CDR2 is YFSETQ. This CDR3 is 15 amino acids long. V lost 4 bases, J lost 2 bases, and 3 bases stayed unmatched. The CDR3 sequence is CASSPGLAATDTQYF. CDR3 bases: TGCGCCAGCAGCCCGGGACTAGCGGCCACAGATACGCAGTATTTT.

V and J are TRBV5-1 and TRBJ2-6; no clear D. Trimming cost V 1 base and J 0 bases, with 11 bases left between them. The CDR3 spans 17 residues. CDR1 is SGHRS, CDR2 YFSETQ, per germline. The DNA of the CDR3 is TGCGCCAGCAGCTTGAGGCAGGCCTTCTCTGGGGCCAACGTCCTGACTTTC. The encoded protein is CASSLRQAFSGANVLTF.

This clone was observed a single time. The CDR3 DNA reads as TGTGCCAGCAACCCATCCGGGACAAGCAACACCGGGGAGCTGTTTTTT. Translating it yields CASNPSGTSNTGELFF. The chain combines TRBV28 with TRBJ2-2; TRBD1 might be the D (6 bases). The CDR3 is 16 amino acids. Per the germline V gene, CDR1 is MDHEN and CDR2 is SYDVKM. V was pared by 7 bases and J by 2 bases, with 17 bases between.

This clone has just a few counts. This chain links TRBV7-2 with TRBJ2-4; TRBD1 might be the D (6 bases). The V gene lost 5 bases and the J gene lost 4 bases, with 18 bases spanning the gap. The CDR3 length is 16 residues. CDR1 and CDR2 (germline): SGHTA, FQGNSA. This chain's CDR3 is CASSNTGFTQKNIQYF. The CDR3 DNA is TGTGCCAGCAGCAATACAGGGTTCACGCAGAAAAACATTCAGTACTTC.

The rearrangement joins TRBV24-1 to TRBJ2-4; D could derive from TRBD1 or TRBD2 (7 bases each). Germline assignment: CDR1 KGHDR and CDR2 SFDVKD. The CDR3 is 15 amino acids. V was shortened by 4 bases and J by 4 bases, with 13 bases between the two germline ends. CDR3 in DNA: TGTGCCACCAGTGACCCCAGGGGGGGAAAAAACATTCAGTACTTC. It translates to CATSDPRGGKNIQYF.

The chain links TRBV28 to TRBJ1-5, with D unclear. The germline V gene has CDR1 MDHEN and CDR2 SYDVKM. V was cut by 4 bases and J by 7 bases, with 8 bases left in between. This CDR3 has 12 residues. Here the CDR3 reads CASSWGRQPQHF. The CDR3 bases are TGTGCCAGCAGTTGGGGTAGACAGCCCCAGCATTTT.

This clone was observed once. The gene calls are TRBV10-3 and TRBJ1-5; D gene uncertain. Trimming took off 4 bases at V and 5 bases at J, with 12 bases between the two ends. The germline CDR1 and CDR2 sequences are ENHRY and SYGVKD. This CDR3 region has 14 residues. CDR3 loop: CAISVSRTDQPQHF. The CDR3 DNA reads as TGTGCCATCAGTGTGAGCAGGACTGATCAGCCCCAGCATTTT.